These 3 T cell receptor beta chains share one sample of origin, sequenced in a study of blood T cell repertoires in COVID-19. Clones were read by immunoSEQ multiplex PCR, and TCRdb kept only the in-frame ones, dropping some. The sample holds approximately 20,000 clones; about 90% are singletons and the top ten take around 10%. The source material was peripheral blood. The source is a human donor in a cohort sampled during active COVID-19.

The chain has TRBV27 and TRBJ1-5; TRBD1 matches 11 bases. The CDR3 consists of 16 residues. Trimming cost V 6 bases and J 6 bases; bases outside gene matches: 10. Germline assignment: CDR1 MNHEY and CDR2 SMNVEV (reference sequence). The CDR3, as DNA: TGTGCCAGCAGGACCCTAGGACAGGGGGCCGGTCAGCCCCAGCATTTT. Encoded protein: CASRTLGQGAGQPQHF.

The J gene is TRBJ2-2, the V gene TRBV2; 8 bases align to TRBD2. Trimming cost V 6 bases and J 8 bases; bases outside gene matches: 5. The CDR3 totals 13 residues. Germline CDR1 reads SNHLY; CDR2 reads FYNNEI. CDR3 region: CASRGLDRGELFF. The DNA of the CDR3 is TGTGCCAGCAGGGGACTAGATAGGGGGGAGCTGTTTTTT.

The chain carries TRBV2 and TRBJ1-5; a possible D gene is TRBD1 (5 bases). The germline V gene encodes CDR1 SNHLY and CDR2 FYNNEI. The CDR3 contains 13 residues. V was shortened by 4 bases and J by 6 bases, with 10 bases between the two germline ends. The DNA for the CDR3 is TGTGCCAGCAGTGCCTATCAGGGTCAGCCCCAGCATTTT. Translated: CASSAYQGQPQHF.